The T cell receptor beta chain under discussion was sequenced for a study of CD8+CD57+ T cells in acquired aplastic anemia (dated by TCRdb to 2017 to 2018). With respect to the entire study: DNA extracted from sorted CD4+ and CD8+ cells had a mean of about 3.3 ug, with a range of roughly 0.19 to 27.4 ug. CD8+CD57+ expansion was defined as frequency above the mean frequency observed in healthy subjects. General findings and caveats noted by the study authors: CD8+ Simpson's diversity did not differ significantly between patients and healthy controls (P=0.060). Around 30 CD8+ CDR3 sequences were shared between patients and controls but appeared highly expressed in patients and within their immunodominant clones.

Reading from cysteine to phenylalanine, the CDR3 counts 14 amino acids. Only the CDR3 portion is preserved as DNA: 42 bases, with reading frame beginning at the first base. The germline ends are 14 bases apart after V is trimmed by 4 bases and J by 6 bases. CDR1 SGDLS and CDR2 YYNGEE were looked up in the germline V gene. Concerning this clonotype itself: Its antigen specificity is not known. No much larger clone is present one base from it, and per-base qualities are unavailable.

Patients chosen for sequencing had shown expansion of CD8+CD57+ cells by flow cytometry. Severe acquired aplastic anemia was diagnosed in all patients according to International Study of Aplastic Anemia and Agranulocytosis and Camitta criteria. Patients had received no therapy at the time of blood sampling. In the study, sorted CD4+ and CD8+ blood T cells from patients with severe aplastic anemia and from healthy subjects underwent deep sequencing of TCR repertoires. In the USA, patient enrollment took place under clinicaltrials.gov protocols 00001620, 01623167, 00001397, 00071045, 00081523 and 00961064. Ficoll-Paque density gradient centrifugation was used to isolate peripheral blood mononuclear cells. Before DNA extraction, CD4+ and CD8+ T cells were sorted with FACS or magnetic beads. TCR beta VDJ combination and CDR3 sequence profiling used genomic DNA as the template. TCR repertoire sequencing was run on an Illumina HiSeq 2000. As for how the authors treated the data: Repertoire assessment relied on Simpson's diversity index, CDR3 size and DJ length profiles, and TRBV/TRBJ rearrangement plots. The most abundant DNA sequence in the deep sequencing data was defined as the immunodominant clone. CDR3 amino acid sequences were checked for sharing between subjects and were compared against published repertoires and the VDJdb database. TCRdb reprocessed the public reads (quality trimming at Q25 with fastp, clone calling with MiXCR) and kept in-frame beta chains. Each entry merges the rows of one CDR3 protein and shows their most common DNA and genes. It is TCRdb's table, rather than the study itself, that gives the V and J calls and clone size. Across this sample there are fewer than 200,000 distinct CDR3 sequences, with roughly two thirds seen only once. Clones ranked in the top ten supply under 60% of the sample.

The sequenced sample was sorted CD4+, CD8+, or CD8+CD57+ T cells (not recorded which) from PBMCs. The origin of this receptor is a human donor with aplastic anemia. Recombination linked TRBV9 to TRBJ2-1; the D gene could be either TRBD1 or TRBD2, each agreeing at 5 bases. The nucleotides read TGTGCCAGCAGCCCTTCCGGGACCCTCAATGAGCAGTTCTTC. Its amino acids are CASSPSGTLNEQFF.